One and the same sample provided the 25 T cell receptor beta chains below, sequenced in a study of blood T cell repertoires in COVID-19. Sequencing used immunoSEQ multiplex PCR; TCRdb keeps in-frame clones, though not all of them. The sample has roughly 400,000 clones, about 90% seen once; the top ten hold 1.7%. The sequenced sample was PBMCs or T cells enriched from blood (not recorded which). These receptors were collected from a woman aged 25 to 39 who had recovered from COVID-19.

The J gene is TRBJ2-3, the V gene TRBV6-5, with 9 bases aligning to TRBD2. From germline, CDR1 is MNHEY and CDR2 SVGAGI. The CDR3 is made up of 14 amino acids. After removal of 6 bases from V and 2 bases from J, the junction contained 3 bases not matched to a gene. CDR3 region: CASSLAGATDTQYF. The CDR3 DNA reads as TGTGCCAGCAGCTTAGCGGGAGCCACAGATACGCAGTATTTT.

V and J are TRBV7-9 and TRBJ1-2; D uncertain. The V gene lost 5 bases and the J gene lost 7 bases, with 14 bases spanning the gap. The germline CDR1 and CDR2 sequences are SEHNR and FQNEAQ (reference sequence). The CDR3 extends over 13 amino acids. Here the CDR3 DNA reads TGTGCCAGCAGCCCCAGTCCGATTCCTGGCTACACCTTC. Amino acid sequence: CASSPSPIPGYTF. The complete variable domain, with remaining parts taken from reference TRBV7-9 and TRBJ1-2, reads DTGVSQNPRHKITKRGQNVTFRCDPISEHNRLYWYRQTLGQGPEFLTYFQNEAQLEKSRLLSDRFSAERPKGSFSTLEIQRTEQGDSAMYLCASSPSPIPGYTFGSGTRLTVV.

The V call is TRBV11-1, the J call TRBJ2-3, with 9 bases aligning to TRBD1. Trimming at V came to 5 bases and at J to 2 bases, leaving 8 bases not matched to a gene. The germline gives CDR1 SGHAT, CDR2 FQDESV (reference sequence). The CDR3 has 16 amino acids. CDR3 residues: CASSLSGQGYTDTQYF. DNA for the CDR3: TGTGCCAGCAGCCTATCCGGACAGGGGTACACAGATACGCAGTATTTT.

The chain links TRBV12-3 or TRBV12-4 to TRBJ2-3; no firm D call. This CDR3 has 13 residues. V lost 7 bases and J 4 bases, leaving 12 bases between the germline ends. The CDR3 region is CASTDSSADTQYF. CDR3 in DNA: TGTGCCAGCACTGACTCGTCCGCAGATACGCAGTATTTT.

This clone is a singleton in its sample. The J gene is TRBJ1-5, the V gene TRBV19, with a possible D match to TRBD1 (5 bases). The CDR3 is made up of 16 amino acids. Looked up from germline, CDR1 is LNHDA and CDR2 is SQIVND (reference sequence). Trimming stripped 3 bases from V and 4 bases from J, with 16 bases between. CDR3 protein: CASSMKPLAGNQPQHF. CDR3 nucleotide sequence: TGTGCCAGTAGTATGAAACCCTTAGCAGGGAATCAGCCCCAGCATTTT.

J is TRBJ1-2 and V is TRBV6-5, with a weak D call TRBD1 (5 bases). The CDR3 has 11 residues. Trimming removed 2 bases from V and 12 bases from J, with 10 bases in between. Germline CDR1 MNHEY, CDR2 SVGAGI. Here the CDR3 reads CASSYRGNNTF. CDR3 sequence (DNA): TGTGCCAGCAGTTACAGGGGAAACAACACCTTC.

V is TRBV4-2 and J is TRBJ1-2, with 8 positions matching TRBD1. CDR1 is LGHNA and CDR2 is YNFKEQ in the germline V gene. This CDR3 region has 17 residues. The V and J ends lost 0 bases and 8 bases, in that order; junction bases with no gene match: 14. The DNA of the CDR3 is TGTGCCAGCAGCCAAGATGGGGTCTCAGGACAGGGAAGCGGCTACACCTTC. It specifies CASSQDGVSGQGSGYTF.

The rearrangement links TRBV27 to TRBJ2-3, with 8 bases aligning to TRBD2. V lost 5 bases and J lost 1; bases outside the gene matches: 5. CDR3 length equals 15 residues. Per the germline V gene, CDR1 is MNHEY and CDR2 is SMNVEV (reference sequence). CDR3 amino acids: CASSPLADGTDTQYF. CDR3 bases: TGTGCCAGCAGTCCACTAGCGGATGGCACAGATACGCAGTATTTT.

The chain recombines TRBV7-2 with TRBJ2-5; no reliable D call. This CDR3 is built from 13 residues. Trimming stripped 3 bases from V and 1 base from J, with 6 bases between. Germline V gene sequence: CDR1 SGHTA, CDR2 FQGNSA. The CDR3 spells CASSFQAQETQYF. The CDR3 DNA reads as TGTGCCAGCAGCTTCCAGGCCCAAGAGACCCAGTACTTC.

This chain uses TRBV2 with TRBJ1-5; D might be TRBD1 (6 bases). CDR1 and CDR2 (germline): SNHLY, FYNNEI. V lost 5 bases, J lost 4 bases, and 27 bases lay in between. The CDR3 runs 19 residues. The chain's CDR3 is CASSIPRNRPGHVNQPQHF. The CDR3 region has the DNA TGTGCCAGCAGTATTCCCCGAAACAGGCCGGGACACGTAAATCAGCCCCAGCATTTT.

V and J are TRBV30 and TRBJ2-7, with TRBD1 matching 7 bases. V trimming: 2 bases; J trimming: 2 bases; junction bases outside the gene matches: 9. The CDR3 has 15 amino acids. CDR1 is GTSNPN, CDR2 SVGIG, per germline (reference sequence). CDR3 DNA: TGTGCCTGGAGTTTTGGGACAGCTGTAACCTACGAGCAGTACTTC. It translates to CAWSFGTAVTYEQYF.

The chain is built from TRBV5-1 and TRBJ1-4; tentatively, D is TRBD1 (5 bases). The CDR3 is made up of 19 amino acids. V was cut by 0 bases and J by 8 bases, with 26 bases left in between. Germline V gives CDR1 SGHRS, CDR2 YFSETQ. CDR3 sequence: CASSLARARVEREREKLFF. The CDR3 DNA reads TGCGCCAGCAGCTTGGCCAGGGCGAGGGTTGAGCGGGAAAGGGAAAAACTGTTTTTT.

The rearrangement joins TRBV27 to TRBJ1-4, with TRBD1 matching 7 bases. The CDR3 spans 17 residues. Germline lookup yields CDR1 MNHEY and CDR2 SMNVEV (reference sequence). With 2 bases clipped from V and 8 bases from J, the junction kept 14 bases outside the gene matches. CDR3 sequence reads: CASSLNSPGGGEEKLFF. CDR3 DNA: TGTGCCAGCAGTTTAAACTCCCCGGGAGGGGGCGAAGAAAAACTGTTTTTT. Together with reference TRBV27 and TRBJ1-4, the CDR3 gives the full variable domain: EAQVTQNPRYLITVTGKKLTVTCSQNMNHEYMSWYRQDPGLGLRQIYYSMNVEVTDKGDVPEGYKVSRKEKRNFPLILESPSPNQTSLYFCASSLNSPGGGEEKLFFGSGTQLSVL.

The rearrangement links TRBV27 to TRBJ2-1, with 12 bases fitting TRBD2. Germline V CDR1 and CDR2: MNHEY, SMNVEV (reference sequence). V shed 5 bases and J 8 bases; nucleotides not matched to a gene: 7. This CDR3 has 15 amino acids. The CDR3 is CASSQGLAGSDEQFF. CDR3 in DNA: TGTGCCAGCAGTCAAGGACTAGCGGGGAGCGATGAGCAGTTCTTC.

The chain recombines TRBV24-1 with TRBJ1-1; no clear D gene. V shed 1 base and J shed 0 bases, with 20 bases lying between them. Per germline, CDR1 KGHDR and CDR2 SFDVKD. The CDR3 runs to 19 residues. The CDR3 sequence is CATSDLVSGVSNMNTEAFF. The CDR3 nucleotides read TGTGCCACCAGTGATTTAGTTTCGGGTGTCTCAAATATGAACACTGAAGCTTTCTTT.

The chain employs TRBV6-6 and TRBJ1-5, with 7 bases aligning to TRBD1. CDR1 is MNHNY and CDR2 is SVGAGI in the germline V gene (reference sequence). This CDR3 spans 15 amino acids. The V and J ends lost 5 bases and 7 bases, in that order; junction bases with no gene match: 11. The CDR3 nucleotides are TGTGCCAGCAGTCCAAGGCAGGGGGTCTGGCAGCCCCAGCATTTT. Its translation is CASSPRQGVWQPQHF.

This chain links TRBV10-1 with TRBJ1-1; a possible D gene is TRBD1 (5 bases). Germline V gene sequence: CDR1 WNHNN, CDR2 SYGVQD (reference sequence). The CDR3 has 13 residues. V lost 5 bases and J lost 0, with 7 bases in between. The CDR3 loop is CASSKQVNTEAFF. The CDR3 DNA is TGCGCCAGCAGTAAACAGGTGAACACTGAAGCTTTCTTT.

This chain uses TRBV29-1 with TRBJ2-2; D possibly corresponds to TRBD2 (6 bases). V was shortened by 6 bases and J by 4 bases, with 12 bases between the two germline ends. The germline CDR1 and CDR2 sequences are SQVTM and ANQGSEA. CDR3 length: 13 amino acids. The CDR3 nucleotides read TGCAGCGTATTGGGGGGTACCACCGGGGAGCTGTTTTTT. Protein: CSVLGGTTGELFF.

The chain uses TRBV7-9 and TRBJ1-5, with D possibly being TRBD1 (6 bases). Germline CDR1 and CDR2: SEHNR and FQNEAQ (reference sequence). The ends were cut back, 4 bases at V and 7 bases at J, with 11 bases in the middle. The CDR3 runs 13 residues. The CDR3 region has the DNA TGTGCCAGCAGCTACGGGGGGGGCCAGCCCCAGCATTTT. It yields the protein CASSYGGGQPQHF.

This chain links TRBV15 with TRBJ1-3; D not resolved. The ends were cut back, 0 bases at V and 0 bases at J, with 12 bases in the middle. This CDR3 spans 17 amino acids. Germline V gene lookup returns CDR1 LNHNV and CDR2 YYDKDF (reference sequence). The DNA for the CDR3 is TGTGCCACCAGCAGAGAAAGGAGGATCGGCTCTGGAAACACCATATATTTT. Translated: CATSRERRIGSGNTIYF.

The chain recombines TRBV4-1 with TRBJ2-6; D perhaps matches TRBD1 (7 bases). Deletions cut 1 base from V and 2 bases from J, with 15 bases between. CDR1 and CDR2 (germline): MGHRA, YSYEKL. CDR3 length: 18 amino acids. The CDR3 DNA reads TGCGCCAGCAGCCAAGGTCTGGAGGGGGCTGCTGGGGCCAACGTCCTGACTTTC. It codes for CASSQGLEGAAGANVLTF.

A remark on this clone: At the DNA level, this CDR3 is encoded by other sequences in the same sample as well. The V call is TRBV4-1, the J call TRBJ1-1; D not certain. Germline V gene data show CDR1 as MGHRA and CDR2 as YSYEKL. The CDR3 sequence is 13 residues long. V dropped 0 bases and J dropped 3 bases, with 5 bases sitting between them. The CDR3 nucleotides read TGCGCCAGCAGCCAAGAATATTACACTGAAGCTTTCTTT. Its translation: CASSQEYYTEAFF.

This chain joins TRBV27 and TRBJ1-4, with TRBD1 matching over 9 bases. V shed 5 bases and J 10 bases; nucleotides not matched to a gene: 11. The CDR3 runs 15 residues. CDR1 and CDR2 (germline): MNHEY, SMNVEV (reference sequence). The CDR3 DNA reads TGTGCCAGCAGTCCCGCCGGACAGGGGTCCGGAAAACTGTTTTTT. This gives the protein CASSPAGQGSGKLFF.

Worth noting for this clone: The same CDR3 arises from other DNA sequences in this sample as well. The rearrangement joins TRBV3-1 (or the pseudogene TRBV3-2) to TRBJ2-3; 10 bases match TRBD2. V was pared by 2 bases and J by 3 bases, with 2 bases of the junction left unmatched. CDR1 is LGHDT, CDR2 YNNKEL, per germline (reference sequence). The CDR3 runs to 15 residues. CDR3 sequence: CASSQSGGGTDTQYF. The CDR3 DNA reads as TGTGCCAGCAGCCAAAGCGGGGGGGGAACAGATACGCAGTATTTT.

The genes are TRBV7-2 and TRBJ2-2; D perhaps matches TRBD2 (5 bases). Germline-derived CDR1 and CDR2 are SGHTA and FQGNSA. Trimming left V 2 bases short and J 6 bases short, with 10 bases between. The CDR3 has 14 amino acids. The CDR3 coding sequence is TGTGCCAGCAGCTTAATGGGAGAGGCCGGGGAGCTGTTTTTT. Amino acids: CASSLMGEAGELFF.